This TCR beta chain was sequenced for a study of CD4+ T cells in melanoma. Assay used: immunoSEQ multiplex PCR; TCRdb lists only in-frame clones, some missing. Of 9,600 or so clones listed, about 70% are singletons. This clone showed up just a few times. Germline V CDR1 and CDR2: SGHAT, FQNNGV. V gave up 4 bases and J gave up 0 bases, with 10 bases separating them. This CDR3 contains 15 residues. This rearrangement joins TRBV11-2 to TRBJ2-1, with D unclear. The sample consisted of peripheral blood. This sequence was found in a human donor with melanoma. CDR3: CASSSNRGSYNEQFF. CDR3 sequence (DNA): TGTGCCAGCAGCTCTAACAGAGGCTCCTACAATGAGCAGTTCTTC.